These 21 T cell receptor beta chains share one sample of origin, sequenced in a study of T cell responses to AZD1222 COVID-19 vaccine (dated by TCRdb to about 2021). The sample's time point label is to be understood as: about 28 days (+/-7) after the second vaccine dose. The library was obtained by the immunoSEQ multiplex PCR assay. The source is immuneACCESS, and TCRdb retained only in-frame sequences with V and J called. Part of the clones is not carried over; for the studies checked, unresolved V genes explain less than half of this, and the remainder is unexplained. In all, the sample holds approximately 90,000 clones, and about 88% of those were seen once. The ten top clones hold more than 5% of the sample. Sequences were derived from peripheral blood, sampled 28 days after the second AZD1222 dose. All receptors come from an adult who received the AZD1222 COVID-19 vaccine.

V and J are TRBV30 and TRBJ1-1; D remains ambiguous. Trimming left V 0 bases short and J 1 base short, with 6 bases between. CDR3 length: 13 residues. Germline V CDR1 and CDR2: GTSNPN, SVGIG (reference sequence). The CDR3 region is CAWSVGANTEAFF. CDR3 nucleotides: TGTGCCTGGAGTGTAGGCGCGAACACTGAAGCTTTCTTT.

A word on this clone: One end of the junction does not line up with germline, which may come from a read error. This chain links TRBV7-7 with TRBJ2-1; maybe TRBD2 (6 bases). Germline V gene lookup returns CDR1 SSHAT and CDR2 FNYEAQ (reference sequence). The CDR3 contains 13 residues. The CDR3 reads CASSPLAGREQFF. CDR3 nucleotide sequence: TGTGCTAGCAGCCCCCTGGCGGGGCGTGAGCAGTTCTTC. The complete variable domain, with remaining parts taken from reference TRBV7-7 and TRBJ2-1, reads GAGVSQSPRYKVTKRGQDVTLRCDPISSHATLYWYQQALGQGPEFLTYFNYEAQPDKSGLPSDRFSAERPEGSISTLTIQRTEQRDSAMYRCASSPLAGREQFFGPGTRLTVL.

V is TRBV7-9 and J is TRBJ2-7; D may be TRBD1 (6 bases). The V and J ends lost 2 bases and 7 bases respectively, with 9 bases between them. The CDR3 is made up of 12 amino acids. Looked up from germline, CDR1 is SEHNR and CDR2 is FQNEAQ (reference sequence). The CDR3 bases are TGTGCCAGCAGCTTAATAGGGGGTGAGCAGTACTTC. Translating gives CASSLIGGEQYF.

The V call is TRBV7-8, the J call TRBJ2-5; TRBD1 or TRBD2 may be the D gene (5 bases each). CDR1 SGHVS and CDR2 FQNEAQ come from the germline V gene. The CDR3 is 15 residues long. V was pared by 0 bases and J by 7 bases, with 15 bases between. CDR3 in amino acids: CASSLAGRLGRTQYF. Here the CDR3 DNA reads TGTGCCAGCAGCTTAGCGGGACGGCTCGGGCGGACCCAGTACTTC.

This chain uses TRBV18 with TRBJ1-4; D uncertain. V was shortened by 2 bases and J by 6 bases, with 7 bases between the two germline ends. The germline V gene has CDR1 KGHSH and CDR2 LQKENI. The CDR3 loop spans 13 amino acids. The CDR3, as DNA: TGTGCCAGCTCACCAACAGAATATGAAAAACTGTTTTTT. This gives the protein CASSPTEYEKLFF.

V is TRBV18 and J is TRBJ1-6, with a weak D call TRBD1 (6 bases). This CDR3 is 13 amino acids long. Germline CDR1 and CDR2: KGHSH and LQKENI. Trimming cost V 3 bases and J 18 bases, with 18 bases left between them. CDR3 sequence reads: CASSPFSGGAGHF. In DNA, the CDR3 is TGTGCCAGCTCACCTTTCAGTGGGGGGGCAGGCCACTTT.

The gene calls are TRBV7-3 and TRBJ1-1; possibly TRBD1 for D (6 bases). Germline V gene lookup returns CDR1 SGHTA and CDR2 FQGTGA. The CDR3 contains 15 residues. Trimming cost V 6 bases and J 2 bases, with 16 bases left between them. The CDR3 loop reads CASSQGPGSNTEAFF. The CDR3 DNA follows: TGTGCCAGCAGTCAGGGGCCCGGGAGCAACACTGAAGCTTTCTTT.

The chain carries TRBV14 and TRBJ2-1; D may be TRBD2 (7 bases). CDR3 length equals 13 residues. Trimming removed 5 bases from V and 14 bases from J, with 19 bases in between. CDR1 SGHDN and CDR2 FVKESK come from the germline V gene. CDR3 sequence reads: CASSVTKGGPKFF. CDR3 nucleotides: TGTGCCAGCAGCGTTACAAAGGGGGGGCCGAAGTTCTTC.

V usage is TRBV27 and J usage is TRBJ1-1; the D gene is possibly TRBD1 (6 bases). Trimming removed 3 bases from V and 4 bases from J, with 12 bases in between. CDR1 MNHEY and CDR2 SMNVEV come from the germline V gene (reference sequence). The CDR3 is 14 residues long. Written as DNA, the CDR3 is TGTGCCAGCAGTTTGGGGGCAGGCGCCACTGAAGCTTTCTTT. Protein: CASSLGAGATEAFF.

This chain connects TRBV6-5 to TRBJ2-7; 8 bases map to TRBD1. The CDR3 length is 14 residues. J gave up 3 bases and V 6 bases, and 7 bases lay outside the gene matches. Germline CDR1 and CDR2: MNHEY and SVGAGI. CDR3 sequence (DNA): TGTGCCAGCAGGGACAGGGCGACGATCTACGAGCAGTACTTC. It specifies CASRDRATIYEQYF.

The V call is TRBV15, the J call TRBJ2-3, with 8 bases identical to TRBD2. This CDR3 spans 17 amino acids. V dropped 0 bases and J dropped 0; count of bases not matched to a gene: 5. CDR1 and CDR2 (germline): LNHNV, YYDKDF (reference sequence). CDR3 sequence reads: CATSRDGAGDSTDTQYF. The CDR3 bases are TGTGCCACCAGCAGAGATGGAGCGGGGGATAGCACAGATACGCAGTATTTT.

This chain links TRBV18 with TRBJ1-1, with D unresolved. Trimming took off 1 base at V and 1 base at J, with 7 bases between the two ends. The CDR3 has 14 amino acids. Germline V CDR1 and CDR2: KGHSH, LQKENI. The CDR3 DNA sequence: TGTGCCAGCTCACCACTTCAGGCGAACACTGAAGCTTTCTTT. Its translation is CASSPLQANTEAFF.

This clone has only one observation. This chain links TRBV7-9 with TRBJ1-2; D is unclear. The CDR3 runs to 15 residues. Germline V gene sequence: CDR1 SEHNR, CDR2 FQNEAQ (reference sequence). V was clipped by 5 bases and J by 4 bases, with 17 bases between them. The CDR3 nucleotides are TGTGCCAGCAGCGGAGGGAACCAGGCGGGCTATGGCTACACCTTC. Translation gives CASSGGNQAGYGYTF.

As DNA, the CDR3 is TGTGCCAGTACCCCGACAGGGCGGCGCAATGAGCAGTTCTTC. Translated, it gives CASTPTGRRNEQFF. V gene TRBV19 combines with J gene TRBJ2-1, with 7 bases lining up with TRBD1. CDR1 is LNHDA and CDR2 is SQIVND in the germline V gene (reference sequence). The V gene end was trimmed by 7 bases and the J gene end by 6 bases; junction bases not matched to a gene: 9. This CDR3 comprises 14 residues. Full variable domain (rest looked up from reference TRBV19 and TRBJ2-1): DGGITQSPKYLFRKEGQNVTLSCEQNLNHDAMYWYRQDPGQGLRLIYYSQIVNDFQKGDIAEGYSVSREKKESFPLTVTSAQKNPTAFYLCASTPTGRRNEQFFGPGTRLTVL.

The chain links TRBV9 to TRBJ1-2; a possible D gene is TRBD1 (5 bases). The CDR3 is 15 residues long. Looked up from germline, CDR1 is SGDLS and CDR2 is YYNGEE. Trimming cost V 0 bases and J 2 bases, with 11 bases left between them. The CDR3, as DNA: TGTGCCAGCAGCGTAGAAGGGACGCACAACTATGGCTACACCTTC. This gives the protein CASSVEGTHNYGYTF.

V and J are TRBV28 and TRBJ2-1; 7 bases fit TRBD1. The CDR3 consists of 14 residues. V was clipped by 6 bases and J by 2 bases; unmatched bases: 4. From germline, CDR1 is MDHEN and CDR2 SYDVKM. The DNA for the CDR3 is TGTGCCAGCAGGAACAGGGGAACCTACAATGAGCAGTTCTTC. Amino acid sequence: CASRNRGTYNEQFF.

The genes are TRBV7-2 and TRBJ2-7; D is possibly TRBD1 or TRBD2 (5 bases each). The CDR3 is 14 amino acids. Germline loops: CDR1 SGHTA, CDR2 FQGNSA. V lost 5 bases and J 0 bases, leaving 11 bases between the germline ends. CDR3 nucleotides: TGTGCCAGCAGCCACCGGGACGGCTCCTACGAGCAGTACTTC. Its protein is CASSHRDGSYEQYF. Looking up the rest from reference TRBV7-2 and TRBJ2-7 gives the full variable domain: GAGVSQSPSNKVTEKGKDVELRCDPISGHTALYWYRQSLGQGLEFLIYFQGNSAPDKSGLPSDRFSAERTGGSVSTLTIQRTQQEDSAVYLCASSHRDGSYEQYFGPGTRLTVT.

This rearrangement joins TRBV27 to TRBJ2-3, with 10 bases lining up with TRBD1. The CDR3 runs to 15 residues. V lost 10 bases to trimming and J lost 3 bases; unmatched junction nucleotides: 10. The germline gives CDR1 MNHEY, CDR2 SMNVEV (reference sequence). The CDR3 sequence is CATSDRGRGTDTQYF. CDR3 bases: TGTGCCACCTCCGACAGGGGGCGCGGGACAGATACGCAGTATTTT.

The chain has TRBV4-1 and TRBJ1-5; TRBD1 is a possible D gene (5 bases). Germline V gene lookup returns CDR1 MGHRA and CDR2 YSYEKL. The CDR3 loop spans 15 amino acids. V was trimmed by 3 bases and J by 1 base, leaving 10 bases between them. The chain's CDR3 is CASSHNRQSNQPQHF. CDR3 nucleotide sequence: TGCGCCAGCAGCCATAACCGACAGAGCAATCAGCCCCAGCATTTT.

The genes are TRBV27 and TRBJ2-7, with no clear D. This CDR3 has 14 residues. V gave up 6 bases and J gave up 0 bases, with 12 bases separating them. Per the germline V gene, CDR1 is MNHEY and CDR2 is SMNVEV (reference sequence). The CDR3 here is CASSLGILSYEQYF. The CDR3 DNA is TGTGCCAGCAGCTTAGGGATTCTCTCCTACGAGCAGTACTTC.

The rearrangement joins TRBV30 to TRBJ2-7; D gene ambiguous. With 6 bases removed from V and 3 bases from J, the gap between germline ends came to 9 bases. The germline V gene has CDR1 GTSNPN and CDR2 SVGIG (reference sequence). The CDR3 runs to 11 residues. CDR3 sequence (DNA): TGTGCCTGCCAAAAGGGCTACGAGCAGTACTTC. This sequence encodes CACQKGYEQYF.